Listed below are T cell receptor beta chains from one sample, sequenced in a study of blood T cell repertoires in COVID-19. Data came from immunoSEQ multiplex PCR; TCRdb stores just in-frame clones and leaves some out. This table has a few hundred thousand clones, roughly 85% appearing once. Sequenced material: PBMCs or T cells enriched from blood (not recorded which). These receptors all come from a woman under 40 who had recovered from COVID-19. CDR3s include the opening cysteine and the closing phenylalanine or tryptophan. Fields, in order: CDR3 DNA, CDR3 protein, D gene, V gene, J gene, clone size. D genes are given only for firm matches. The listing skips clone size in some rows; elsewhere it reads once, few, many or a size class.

TGTGCCAGCAGGAATTCTGTCGGAGAGACCCAGTACTTC	CASRNSVGETQYF	.	TRBV6-5	TRBJ2-5	once
TGTGCCAGCAGCCCTGGGACTGGCTCTGGAAACACCATATATTTT	CASSPGTGSGNTIYF	.	TRBV3-1/TRBV3-2	TRBJ1-3	.
TGTGCCAGCAGCTTAAGTTCCGACACTGAAGCTTTCTTT	CASSLSSDTEAFF	.	TRBV7-3	TRBJ1-1	.
TGTGCCAGCAGCGTGGGGACAGTTAATGAAAAACTGTTTTTT	CASSVGTVNEKLFF	TRBD1	TRBV9	TRBJ1-4	few
TGTGCCAGCAGTTACTCGCCTACTGCGGGCAATCAGCCCCAGCATTTT	CASSYSPTAGNQPQHF	.	TRBV6-6	TRBJ1-5	.
TGCGCCACTCAGGCAGGGGACAAACTGTTTTTT	CATQAGDKLFF	.	TRBV10-2	TRBJ1-4	few
TGCGCCAGCAGCGACAGGGCGGCAGATACGCAGTATTTT	CASSDRAADTQYF	TRBD1	TRBV5-1	TRBJ2-3	.
TGTGCCACCACTCAGGGGGCGCTGAGTGGCTACACCTTC	CATTQGALSGYTF	TRBD1	TRBV6-6	TRBJ1-2	.
TGCAGCGTTGAATCGGGTCCAGATACGCAGTATTTT	CSVESGPDTQYF	.	TRBV29-1	TRBJ2-3	once
TGTGCCAGTTCGACTAGCGGCTACGAGCAGTACTTC	CASSTSGYEQYF	TRBD2	TRBV7-9	TRBJ2-7	.
TGTGCCAGCAGCCAAGATTACGCGGGGACGGCCTCTAGGAACACTGAAGCTTTCTTT	CASSQDYAGTASRNTEAFF	.	TRBV14	TRBJ1-1	.
TGCGCCAGCAGCCAAGTAGACGGTCCCAGGTCACCCCTCCACTTT	CASSQVDGPRSPLHF	.	TRBV4-1	TRBJ1-6	once
TGTGCCAGCAGCTCGGGACTAGCGGGCCCCGGAGATACGCAGTATTTT	CASSSGLAGPGDTQYF	TRBD2	TRBV5-4	TRBJ2-3	.
TGTGCCAGCAGTAGACCGACCGGGACTAGAAACGAGCAGTACTTC	CASSRPTGTRNEQYF	TRBD2	TRBV6-5	TRBJ2-7	.
TGTGCCAGCAGCTTAGGGGACAGGGCTGATCAGCCCCAGCATTTT	CASSLGDRADQPQHF	TRBD1	TRBV11-2	TRBJ1-5	.
TGTGCCAGCCTTTCGGCCGGGATTCAAGGTTATGGCTACACCTTC	CASLSAGIQGYGYTF	.	TRBV19	TRBJ1-2	.
TGCGCCAGCAGTATTGACAGGGGGCTCGAAGCTTTCTTT	CASSIDRGLEAFF	TRBD1	TRBV5-1	TRBJ1-1	once
TGTGCCAGCGGACCGAGGGGGAACGACTATGGCTACACCTTC	CASGPRGNDYGYTF	.	TRBV2	TRBJ1-2	.
TGTGCCAGTAGCGGGACAGTGGGACCCCTTGGAAACACCATATATTTT	CASSGTVGPLGNTIYF	TRBD1	TRBV19	TRBJ1-3	.
TGCGCCAGCCGCCGGGACAGTCCTTCATCCTACGAGCAGTACTTC	CASRRDSPSSYEQYF	TRBD1	TRBV5-1	TRBJ2-7	.
TGTGCCAGCAGCCCCCGGACAGCCTTGAACACTGAAGCTTTCTTT	CASSPRTALNTEAFF	.	TRBV5-8	TRBJ1-1	.
TGTGCCAGCTCACCAAAACAGGGGGAAGCTTTCTTT	CASSPKQGEAFF	TRBD1	TRBV18	TRBJ1-1	.
TGTGCCAGTAGTGTCTACCGGGGTACTGAAGCTTTCTTT	CASSVYRGTEAFF	.	TRBV19	TRBJ1-1	.
TGCAGCGGCTGGGACAGCATGAACACTGAAGCTTTCTTT	CSGWDSMNTEAFF	TRBD1	TRBV29-1	TRBJ1-1	.
TGTGCCAGCAGCATAACCACAGGGTTCCTATCACCCCTCCACTTT	CASSITTGFLSPLHF	.	TRBV7-8	TRBJ1-6	.
TGTGCCAGCAGCCCACGGGGGGGACCTGCAACTAATGAAAAACTGTTTTTT	CASSPRGGPATNEKLFF	.	TRBV7-2	TRBJ1-4	.
TGTGCCTGGAGTCCTCCGGGGAGGGAGACCCAGTACTTC	CAWSPPGRETQYF	.	TRBV30	TRBJ2-5	.
TGTGCCGGGCCCGGGACAGGGACAGGAAACACCATATATTTT	CAGPGTGTGNTIYF	TRBD1	TRBV30	TRBJ1-3	few
TGTGCCAGCAGCCAAGGGGAGCGGCCGGGAAACACCATATATTTT	CASSQGERPGNTIYF	.	TRBV3-1/TRBV3-2	TRBJ1-3	.
TGTGCCAGCAGTTCAGGGACAGAGAACACTGAAGCTTTCTTT	CASSSGTENTEAFF	TRBD1	TRBV6-4	TRBJ1-1	once
TGTGCCACCCCTGGGCCCGCGGGTAACTATGGCTACACCTTC	CATPGPAGNYGYTF	.	TRBV21-1	TRBJ1-2	.
TGCGCCAGCAGCCAGATGACAGGCACCGAAGCTTTCTTT	CASSQMTGTEAFF	.	TRBV4-1	TRBJ1-1	.
TGCGCCAGCAGCACGACTCGTCAAGAGACCCAGTACTTC	CASSTTRQETQYF	.	TRBV5-1	TRBJ2-5	.
TGCGCCAGCAGCTTGGACAGGGGGAACACTGAAGCTTTCTTT	CASSLDRGNTEAFF	TRBD1	TRBV5-1	TRBJ1-1	.
TGTGCCAGCAGTTACCGGAGGGAGCAGTACTTC	CASSYRREQYF	.	TRBV6-5	TRBJ2-7	.
TGCGCCAGCAGCCTCGCCGGCGGGGGGGGAGCAGATACGCAGTATTTT	CASSLAGGGGADTQYF	TRBD2	TRBV5-1	TRBJ2-3	.
TGTGCCAGTAGTATAGAGGGCAGGGCGGGGCAGCCCCAGCATTTT	CASSIEGRAGQPQHF	.	TRBV19	TRBJ1-5	.
TGTGCCAGCAACCGAGTCTACTCTGGGGCCAACGTCCTGACTTTC	CASNRVYSGANVLTF	.	TRBV6-5	TRBJ2-6	.
TGCGCCAGCAGCTTGGTAGCAGGGGGCGGCTTAGGTTCACCCCTCCACTTT	CASSLVAGGGLGSPLHF	TRBD1	TRBV5-1	TRBJ1-6	.
TGTGCCAGCAGAAGGGACAGGTCGCTCTACGAGCAGTACTTC	CASRRDRSLYEQYF	TRBD1	TRBV2	TRBJ2-7	.
TGCGCCAGCAGCCAGGGTGTAGCGGGGGGGCAAGAGACCCAGTACTTC	CASSQGVAGGQETQYF	TRBD2	TRBV4-1	TRBJ2-5	.
TGTGCCTGGAGTGTAAGACAGCTAAACTCTGGAAACACCATATATTTT	CAWSVRQLNSGNTIYF	.	TRBV30	TRBJ1-3	.
TGTGCCAGCAGTCCCGGGACTAGCGGCCTAAATGAGCAGTTCTTC	CASSPGTSGLNEQFF	TRBD2	TRBV6-2/TRBV6-3	TRBJ2-1	.
TGTGCCAGCAGCTTCGGACAGGGGCAGTACTTC	CASSFGQGQYF	TRBD1	TRBV7-6	TRBJ2-7	few
TGCGCCAGCAGCTCGGCGGGGTCGTGGGGATACAATGAGCAGTTCTTC	CASSSAGSWGYNEQFF	.	TRBV5-1	TRBJ2-1	.
TGTGCCAGCAGTTCCGGGACAGGGTTCTACGAGCAGTACTTC	CASSSGTGFYEQYF	TRBD1	TRBV5-6	TRBJ2-7	.
TGTGCCAGCAGCCCCTCCCTAGCGGTCGAGACCCAGTACTTC	CASSPSLAVETQYF	TRBD2	TRBV5-4	TRBJ2-5	few
TGTGCCAGCAGCCGGATCGGGACAGGGGCGGGAAGCATTCAGTACTTC	CASSRIGTGAGSIQYF	TRBD1	TRBV4-2	TRBJ2-4	.
TGCGCCAGCAGCTACAGAACAGGCCCCGACACCTATGGCTACACCTTC	CASSYRTGPDTYGYTF	.	TRBV5-1	TRBJ1-2	.
TGTGCCAGCAGCTTAAATCCCTCGGGGGGGGCATCCACTGAAGCTTTCTTT	CASSLNPSGGASTEAFF	.	TRBV7-6	TRBJ1-1	.
TGTGCCAGCAGCCCGGGCGGGATAGCGGAAGAGACCCAGTACTTC	CASSPGGIAEETQYF	.	TRBV3-1/TRBV3-2	TRBJ2-5	.
TGTGCCAGCAGCCTGACAGGGACCGAGCAGTACTTC	CASSLTGTEQYF	TRBD1	TRBV5-5	TRBJ2-7	.
TGTGCCTGGAGTGTACTGTTCTACGAGCAGTACTTC	CAWSVLFYEQYF	.	TRBV30	TRBJ2-7	.
TGTGCCAGCAGGCACGCCCCCCAGAACCGGGTCCCCCACGCCCTCTACGAGCAGTACTTC	CASRHAPQNRVPHALYEQYF	.	TRBV6-4	TRBJ2-7	.
TGCAGCGTTCAGACAGGGGCGAACACCGGGGAGCTGTTTTTT	CSVQTGANTGELFF	TRBD1	TRBV29-1	TRBJ2-2	.
TGTGCCAGCAGCGACCGGGACAGGGGATATGGCTACACCTTC	CASSDRDRGYGYTF	TRBD1	TRBV9	TRBJ1-2	.
TGTGCCTGCCACGGCGGTGAAGCTTTCTTT	CACHGGEAFF	.	TRBV19	TRBJ1-1	.
TGTGCCTGGAGTGTACACAGGGGTATCCCCTACGAGCAGTACTTC	CAWSVHRGIPYEQYF	TRBD1	TRBV30	TRBJ2-7	.
TGTGCCAGCAGCCAAGATGTGCTAGCGGGGGAATATGGGCAGTTCTTC	CASSQDVLAGEYGQFF	TRBD2	TRBV3-1/TRBV3-2	TRBJ2-1	.
TGTGCCAGCAGTTACGGGCAGGGGGGTGAAAAACTGTTTTTT	CASSYGQGGEKLFF	TRBD1	TRBV6-5	TRBJ1-4	.